This T cell receptor beta chain appears in the sequencing data of a study of blood T cell repertoires in COVID-19. The protocol was immunoSEQ multiplex PCR, while the TCRdb copy is restricted to in-frame clones and leaves out a portion. The sample lists around 20,000 clones, over 80% occurring once. Germline values: CDR1 SGHDT, CDR2 YYEEEE. The CDR3 runs 14 residues. The V gene end was trimmed by 4 bases and the J gene end by 6 bases; junction bases not matched to a gene: 7. The chain couples TRBV5-6 to TRBJ2-4, with 7 bases lining up with TRBD2. The sample consisted of peripheral blood. The TCR was taken from a human donor in a cohort sampled during active COVID-19. The donor label of this sample is uncertain. CDR3 residues: CASSHLAGPNIQYF. The CDR3 region has the DNA TGTGCCAGCAGCCACTTAGCGGGCCCAAACATTCAGTACTTC.